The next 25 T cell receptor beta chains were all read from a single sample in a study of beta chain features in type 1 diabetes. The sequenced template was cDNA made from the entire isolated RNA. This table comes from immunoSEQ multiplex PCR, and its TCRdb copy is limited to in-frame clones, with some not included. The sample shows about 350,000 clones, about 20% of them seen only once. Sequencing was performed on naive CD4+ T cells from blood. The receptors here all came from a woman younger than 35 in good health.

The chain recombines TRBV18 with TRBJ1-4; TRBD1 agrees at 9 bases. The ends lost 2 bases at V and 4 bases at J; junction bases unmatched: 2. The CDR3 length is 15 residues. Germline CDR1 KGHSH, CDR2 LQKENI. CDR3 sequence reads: CASSPMGQGNEKLFF. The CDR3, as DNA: TGTGCCAGCTCACCAATGGGACAGGGTAATGAAAAACTGTTTTTT. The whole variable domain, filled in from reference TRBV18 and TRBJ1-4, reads NAGVMQNPRHLVRRRGQEARLRCSPMKGHSHVYWYRQLPEEGLKFMVYLQKENIIDESGMPKERFSAEFPKEGPSILRIQQVVRGDSAAYFCASSPMGQGNEKLFFGSGTQLSVL.

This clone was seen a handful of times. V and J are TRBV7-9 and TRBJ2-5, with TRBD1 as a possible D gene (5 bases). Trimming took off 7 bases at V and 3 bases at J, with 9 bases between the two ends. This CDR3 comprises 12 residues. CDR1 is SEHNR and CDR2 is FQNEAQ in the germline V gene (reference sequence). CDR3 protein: CASKLGEETQYF. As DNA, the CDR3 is TGTGCCAGCAAATTAGGGGAAGAGACCCAGTACTTC.

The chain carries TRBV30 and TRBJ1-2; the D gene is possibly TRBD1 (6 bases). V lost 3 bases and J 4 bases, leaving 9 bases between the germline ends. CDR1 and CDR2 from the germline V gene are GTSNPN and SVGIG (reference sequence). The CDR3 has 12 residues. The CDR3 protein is CAWRGHVYGYTF. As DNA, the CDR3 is TGTGCCTGGAGGGGACACGTCTATGGCTACACCTTC.

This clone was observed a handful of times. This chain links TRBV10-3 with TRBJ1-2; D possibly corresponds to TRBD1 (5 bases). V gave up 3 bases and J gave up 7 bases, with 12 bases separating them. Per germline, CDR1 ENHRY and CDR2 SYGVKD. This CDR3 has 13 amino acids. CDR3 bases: TGTGCCATCAGTGAAATGCAGGGTAGTGGCTACACCTTC. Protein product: CAISEMQGSGYTF.

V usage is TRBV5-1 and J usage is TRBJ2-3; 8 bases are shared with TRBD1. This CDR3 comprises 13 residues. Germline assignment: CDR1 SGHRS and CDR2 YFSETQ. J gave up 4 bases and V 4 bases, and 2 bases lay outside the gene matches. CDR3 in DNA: TGCGCCAGCAGCCAGGACAGGGCAGATACGCAGTATTTT. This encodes CASSQDRADTQYF.

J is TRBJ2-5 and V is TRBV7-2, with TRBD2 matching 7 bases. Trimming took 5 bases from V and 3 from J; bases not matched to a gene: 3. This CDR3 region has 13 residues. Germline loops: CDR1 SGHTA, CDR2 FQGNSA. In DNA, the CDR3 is TGTGCCAGCAGCGTGGGGAGGGAAGAGACCCAGTACTTC. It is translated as CASSVGREETQYF.

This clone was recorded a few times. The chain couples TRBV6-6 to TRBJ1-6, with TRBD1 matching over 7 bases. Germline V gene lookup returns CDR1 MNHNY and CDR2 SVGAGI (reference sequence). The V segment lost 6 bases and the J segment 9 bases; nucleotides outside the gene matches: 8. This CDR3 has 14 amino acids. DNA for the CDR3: TGTGCCAGCAGCCGAGGGGGCGCGGTTTCACCCCTCCACTTT. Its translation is CASSRGGAVSPLHF.

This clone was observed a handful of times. This chain's CDR3 is CASSLELTGSETQYF. The CDR3 DNA sequence: TGTGCCAGCAGCTTAGAACTTACAGGGAGTGAGACCCAGTACTTC. This sequence joins TRBV11-3 and TRBJ2-5; D might be TRBD1 (6 bases). The CDR3 runs to 15 residues. Trimming removed 0 bases from V and 5 bases from J, with 13 bases in between. Germline lookup yields CDR1 SGHNT and CDR2 YENEEA.

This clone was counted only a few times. The CDR3, as DNA: TGTGCCAGCAGCTTACCTGGACAGGGAAATCAGCCCCAGCATTTT. Translating gives CASSLPGQGNQPQHF. This rearrangement joins TRBV7-2 to TRBJ1-5; 8 positions match TRBD1. This CDR3 is built from 15 residues. Unmatched junction bases numbered 4, after V lost 2 bases and J lost 4 bases. The germline CDR1 and CDR2 sequences are SGHTA and FQGNSA.

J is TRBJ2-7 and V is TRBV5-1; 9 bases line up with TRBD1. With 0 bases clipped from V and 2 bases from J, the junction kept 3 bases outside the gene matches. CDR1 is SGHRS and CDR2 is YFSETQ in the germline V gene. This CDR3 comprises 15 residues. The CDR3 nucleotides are TGCGCCAGCAGCTTGGTGGGACAGGGAGCCTACGAGCAGTACTTC. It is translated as CASSLVGQGAYEQYF.

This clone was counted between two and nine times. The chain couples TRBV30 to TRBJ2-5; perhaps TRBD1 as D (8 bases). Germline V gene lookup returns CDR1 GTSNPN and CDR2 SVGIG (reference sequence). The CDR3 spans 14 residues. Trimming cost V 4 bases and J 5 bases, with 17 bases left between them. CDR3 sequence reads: CAWNRQGRVETQYF. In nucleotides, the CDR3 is TGTGCCTGGAATAGACAGGGGAGGGTTGAGACCCAGTACTTC.

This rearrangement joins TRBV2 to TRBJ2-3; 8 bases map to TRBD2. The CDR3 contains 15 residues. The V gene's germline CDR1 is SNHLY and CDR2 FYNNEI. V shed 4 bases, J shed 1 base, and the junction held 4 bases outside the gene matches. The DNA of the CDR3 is TGTGCCAGCAGTGTCCTAGCGGGTCGCACAGATACGCAGTATTTT. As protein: CASSVLAGRTDTQYF.

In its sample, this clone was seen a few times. This CDR3 reads CASRRDNSNYGYTF. The CDR3 DNA follows: TGTGCCAGCAGACGGGACAACTCGAACTATGGCTACACCTTC. The chain is built from TRBV6-5 and TRBJ1-2, with a weak D call TRBD1 (6 bases). This CDR3 is built from 14 residues. Between the trimmed V and J ends, which lost 6 bases and 2 bases, there was a span of 13 bases. CDR1 and CDR2 (germline): MNHEY, SVGAGI.

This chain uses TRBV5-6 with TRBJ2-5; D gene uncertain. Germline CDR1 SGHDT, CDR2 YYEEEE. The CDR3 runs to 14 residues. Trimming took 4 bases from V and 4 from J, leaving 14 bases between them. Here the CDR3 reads CASSGRNPGETQYF. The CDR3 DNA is TGTGCCAGCAGCGGAAGGAATCCGGGAGAGACCCAGTACTTC.

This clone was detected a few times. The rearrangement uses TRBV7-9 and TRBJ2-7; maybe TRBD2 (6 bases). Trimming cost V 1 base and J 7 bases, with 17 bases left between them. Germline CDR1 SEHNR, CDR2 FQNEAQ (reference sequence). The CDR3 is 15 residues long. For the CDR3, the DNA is TGTGCCAGCAGCTTAGAGGGTAGCGGATCCCTGGAGCAGTACTTC. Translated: CASSLEGSGSLEQYF.

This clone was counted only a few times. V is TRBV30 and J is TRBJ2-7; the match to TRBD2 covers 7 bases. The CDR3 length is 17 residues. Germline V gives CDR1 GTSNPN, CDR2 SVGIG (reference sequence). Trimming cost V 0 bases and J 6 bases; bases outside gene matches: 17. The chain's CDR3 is CAWSVSSGGRGKGEQYF. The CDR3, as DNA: TGTGCCTGGAGTGTTTCGAGTGGCGGGAGAGGAAAAGGCGAGCAGTACTTC. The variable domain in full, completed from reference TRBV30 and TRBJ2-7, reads SQTIHQWPATLVQPVGSPLSLECTVEGTSNPNLYWYRQAAGRGLQLLFYSVGIGQISSEVPQNLSASRPQDRQFILSSKKLLLSDSGFYLCAWSVSSGGRGKGEQYFGPGTRLTVT.

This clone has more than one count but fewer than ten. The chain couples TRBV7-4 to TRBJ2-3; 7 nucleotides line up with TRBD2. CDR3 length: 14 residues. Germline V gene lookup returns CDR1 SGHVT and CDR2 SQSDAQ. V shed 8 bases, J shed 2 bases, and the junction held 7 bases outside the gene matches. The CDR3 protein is CASPLADPTDTQYF. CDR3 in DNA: TGTGCCAGCCCGCTAGCGGATCCCACAGATACGCAGTATTTT.

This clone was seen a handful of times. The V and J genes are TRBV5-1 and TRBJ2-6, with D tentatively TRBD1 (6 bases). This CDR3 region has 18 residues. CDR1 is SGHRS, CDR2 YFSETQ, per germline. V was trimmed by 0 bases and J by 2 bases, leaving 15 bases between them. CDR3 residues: CASSLAGTGHAGANVLTF. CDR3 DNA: TGCGCCAGCAGCTTGGCCGGAACAGGGCACGCTGGGGCCAACGTCCTGACTTTC. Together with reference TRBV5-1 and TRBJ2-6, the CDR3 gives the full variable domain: KAGVTQTPRYLIKTRGQQVTLSCSPISGHRSVSWYQQTPGQGLQFLFEYFSETQRNKGNFPGRFSGRQFSNSRSEMNVSTLELGDSALYLCASSLAGTGHAGANVLTFGAGSRLTVL.

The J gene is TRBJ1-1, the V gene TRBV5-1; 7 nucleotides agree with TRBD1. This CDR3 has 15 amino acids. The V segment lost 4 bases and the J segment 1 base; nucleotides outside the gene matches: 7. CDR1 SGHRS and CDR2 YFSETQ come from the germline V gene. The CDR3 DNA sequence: TGCGCCAGCAGCAGTACAGGGGTTGAGAACACTGAAGCTTTCTTT. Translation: CASSSTGVENTEAFF.

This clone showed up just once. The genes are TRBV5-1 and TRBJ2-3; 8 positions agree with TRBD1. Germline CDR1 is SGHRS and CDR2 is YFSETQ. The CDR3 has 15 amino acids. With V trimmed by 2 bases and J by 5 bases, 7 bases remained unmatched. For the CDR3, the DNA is TGCGCCAGCAGCTTTTCAGGACAGGGAGAAGATACGCAGTATTTT. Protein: CASSFSGQGEDTQYF.

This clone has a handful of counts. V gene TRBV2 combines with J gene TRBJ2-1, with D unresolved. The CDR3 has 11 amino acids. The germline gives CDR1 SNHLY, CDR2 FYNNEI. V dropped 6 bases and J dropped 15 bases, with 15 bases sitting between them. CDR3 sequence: CASRGDSSGFF. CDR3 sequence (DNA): TGTGCCAGCAGAGGCGACTCGTCTGGGTTCTTC.

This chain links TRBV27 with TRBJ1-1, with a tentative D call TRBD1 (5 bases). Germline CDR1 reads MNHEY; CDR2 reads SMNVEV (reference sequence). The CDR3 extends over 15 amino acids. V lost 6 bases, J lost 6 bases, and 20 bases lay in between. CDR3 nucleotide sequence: TGTGCCAGCAGAGTGACAGTCAAATCTCCCGCTGAAGCTTTCTTT. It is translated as CASRVTVKSPAEAFF.

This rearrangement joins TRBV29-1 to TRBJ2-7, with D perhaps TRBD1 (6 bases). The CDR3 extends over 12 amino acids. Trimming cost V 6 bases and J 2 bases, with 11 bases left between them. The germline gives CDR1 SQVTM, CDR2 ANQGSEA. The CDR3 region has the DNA TGCAGCGTAGGGACACCTGCCTACGAGCAGTACTTC. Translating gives CSVGTPAYEQYF.

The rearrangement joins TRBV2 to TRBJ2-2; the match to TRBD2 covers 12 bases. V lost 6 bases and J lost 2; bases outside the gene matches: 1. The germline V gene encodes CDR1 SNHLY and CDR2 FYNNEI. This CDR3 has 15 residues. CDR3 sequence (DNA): TGTGCCAGCAGGACTAGCGGGGGTAACACCGGGGAGCTGTTTTTT. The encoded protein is CASRTSGGNTGELFF.

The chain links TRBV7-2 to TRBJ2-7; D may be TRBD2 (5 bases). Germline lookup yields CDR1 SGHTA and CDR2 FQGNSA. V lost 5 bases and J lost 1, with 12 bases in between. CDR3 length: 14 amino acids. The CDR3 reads CASSARPGSYEQYF. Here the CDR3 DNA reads TGTGCCAGCAGCGCCCGGCCGGGGTCCTACGAGCAGTACTTC.